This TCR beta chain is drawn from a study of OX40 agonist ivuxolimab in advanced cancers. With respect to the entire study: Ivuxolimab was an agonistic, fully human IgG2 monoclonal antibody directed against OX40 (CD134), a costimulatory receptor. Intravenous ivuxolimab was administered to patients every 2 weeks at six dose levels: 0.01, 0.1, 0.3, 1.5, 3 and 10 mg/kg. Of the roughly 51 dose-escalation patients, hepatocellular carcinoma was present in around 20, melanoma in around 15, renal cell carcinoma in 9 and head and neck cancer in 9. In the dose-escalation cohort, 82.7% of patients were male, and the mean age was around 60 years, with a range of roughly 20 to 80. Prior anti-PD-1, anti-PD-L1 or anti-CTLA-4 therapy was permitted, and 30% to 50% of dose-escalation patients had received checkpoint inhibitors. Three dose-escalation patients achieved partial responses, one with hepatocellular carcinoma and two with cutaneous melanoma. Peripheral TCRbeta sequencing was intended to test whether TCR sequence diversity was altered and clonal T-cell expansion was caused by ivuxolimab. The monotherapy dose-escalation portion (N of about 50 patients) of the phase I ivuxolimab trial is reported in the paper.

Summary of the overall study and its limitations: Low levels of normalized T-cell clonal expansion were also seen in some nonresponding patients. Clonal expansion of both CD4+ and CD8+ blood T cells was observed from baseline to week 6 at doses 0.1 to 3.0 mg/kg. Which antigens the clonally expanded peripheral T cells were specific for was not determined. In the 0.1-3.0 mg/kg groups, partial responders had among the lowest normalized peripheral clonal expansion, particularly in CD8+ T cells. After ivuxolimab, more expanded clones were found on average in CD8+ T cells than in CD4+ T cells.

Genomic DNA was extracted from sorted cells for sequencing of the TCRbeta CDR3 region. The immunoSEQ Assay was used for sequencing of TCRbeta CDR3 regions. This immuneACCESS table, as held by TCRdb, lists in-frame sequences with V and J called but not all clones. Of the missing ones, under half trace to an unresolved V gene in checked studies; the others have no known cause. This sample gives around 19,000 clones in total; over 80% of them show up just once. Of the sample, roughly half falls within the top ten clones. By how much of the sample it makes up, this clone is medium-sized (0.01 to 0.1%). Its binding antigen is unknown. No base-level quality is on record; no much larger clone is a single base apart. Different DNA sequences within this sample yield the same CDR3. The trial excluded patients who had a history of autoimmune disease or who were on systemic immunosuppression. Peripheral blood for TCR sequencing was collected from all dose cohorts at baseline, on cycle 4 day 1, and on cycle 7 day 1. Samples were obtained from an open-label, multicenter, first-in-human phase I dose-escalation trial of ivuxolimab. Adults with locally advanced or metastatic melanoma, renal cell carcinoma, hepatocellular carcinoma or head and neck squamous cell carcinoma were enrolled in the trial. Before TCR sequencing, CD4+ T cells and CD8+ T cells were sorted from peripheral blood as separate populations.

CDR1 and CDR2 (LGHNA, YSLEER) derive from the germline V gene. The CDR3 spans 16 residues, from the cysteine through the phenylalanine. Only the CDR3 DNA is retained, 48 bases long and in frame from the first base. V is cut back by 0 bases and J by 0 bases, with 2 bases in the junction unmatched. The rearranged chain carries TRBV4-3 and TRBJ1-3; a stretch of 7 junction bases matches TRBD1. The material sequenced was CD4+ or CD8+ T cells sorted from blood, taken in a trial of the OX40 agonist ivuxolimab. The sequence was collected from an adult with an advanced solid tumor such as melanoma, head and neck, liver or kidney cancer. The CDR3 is CASSQDRGNSGNTIYF. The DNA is TGCGCCAGCAGCCAAGACAGGGGGAACTCTGGAAACACCATATATTTT.